A single sample is the source of the 24 T cell receptor beta chains below, sequenced in a study of T-cell memory formation after mild COVID-19 (TCRdb year 2021). Receptor amplification or capture employed 5' RACE. This sample was sequenced with an Illumina NovaSeq 6000. TCRdb ran its own pipeline on the public reads, namely fastp trimming at Q25 and MiXCR clone calling, and kept in-frame beta chains. Every distinct CDR3 protein forms one entry, paired with its most common genes and DNA. This sample has 380,000 or so distinct CDR3 sequences in its table, and roughly an eighth of those were observed once. Of the sample, about 22% is held by the ten largest clones. Sequenced input: PBMCs or a T cell subset sorted from them (not recorded which). The receptor source for this set is a man aged 18 to 30 who had mild COVID-19 (a few samples of this study predate the infection). The sample titles of this study are shuffled in the database, so cell type and time point are left out; the donor was told from shared clones.

This clonotype has just a few counts. The chain joins TRBV5-4 to TRBJ2-1; 9 bases line up with TRBD2. This CDR3 spans 16 amino acids. Looked up from germline, CDR1 is SGHNT and CDR2 is YYREEE (reference sequence). With 2 bases clipped from V and 1 base from J, the junction kept 4 bases outside the gene matches. For the CDR3, the DNA is TGTGCCAGCAGCTTTAGCGGGGGTCGGTCCTACAATGAGCAGTTCTTC. Amino acids: CASSFSGGRSYNEQFF.

This clonotype has just a few counts. This chain uses TRBV2 with TRBJ2-1, with D maybe TRBD2 (5 bases). V dropped 8 bases and J dropped 10 bases, with 27 bases sitting between them. This CDR3 region has 16 residues. CDR1 and CDR2 (germline): SNHLY, FYNNEI. Here the CDR3 DNA reads TGTGCCAGCCCGATGGGCGAACGGGGAGCCGGGGTCGAGCAGTTCTTC. Translation gives CASPMGERGAGVEQFF.

This clonotype was counted at least ten times. The chain is built from TRBV25-1 and TRBJ2-2; D is unclear. The CDR3 runs to 13 residues. CDR1 and CDR2 from the germline V gene are MGHDK and SYGVNS. V was cut by 5 bases and J by 9 bases, with 13 bases left in between. The CDR3 coding sequence is TGTGCCAGCAGTAAAACGACGGCCAGGGAGCTGTTTTTT. Translating it yields CASSKTTARELFF.

This clonotype was detected many times. The V gene is TRBV12-3 or TRBV12-4, the J gene TRBJ2-2; no clear D. V was trimmed by 0 bases and J by 1 base, leaving 6 bases between them. CDR3 length: 15 residues. In DNA form, the CDR3 reads TGTGCCAGCAGTTTAGCTGCTAGGAACACCGGGGAGCTGTTTTTT. Its translation: CASSLAARNTGELFF.

The V call is TRBV9, the J call TRBJ2-1, with 10 bases aligning to TRBD2. The CDR3 sequence is 16 residues long. The V gene end was trimmed by 3 bases and the J gene end by 3 bases; junction bases not matched to a gene: 6. CDR1 SGDLS and CDR2 YYNGEE come from the germline V gene. This CDR3 reads CASSAGLADFYNEQFF. The DNA of the CDR3 is TGTGCCAGCAGCGCCGGACTAGCGGATTTCTACAATGAGCAGTTCTTC. Filled out from reference TRBV9 and TRBJ2-1, the complete variable domain reads DSGVTQTPKHLITATGQRVTLRCSPRSGDLSVYWYQQSLDQGLQFLIQYYNGEERAKGNILERFSAQQFPDLHSELNLSSLELGDSALYFCASSAGLADFYNEQFFGPGTRLTVL.

The V gene is TRBV20-1, the J gene TRBJ2-7; 9 bases line up with TRBD1. CDR3 size: 12 residues. V was clipped by 6 bases and J by 2 bases; unmatched bases: 2. Germline CDR1 reads DFQATT; CDR2 reads SNEGSKA (reference sequence). CDR3 region: CSARTGAYEQYF. The CDR3 DNA reads TGCAGTGCACGGACAGGGGCCTACGAGCAGTACTTC.

This clonotype occurred a few times. The V and J genes are TRBV20-1 and TRBJ2-7; D ambiguous. The V end lost 0 bases, the J end lost 6 bases, and 9 bases lay between the germline ends. The germline gives CDR1 DFQATT, CDR2 SNEGSKA (reference sequence). This CDR3 comprises 12 residues. DNA of the CDR3: TGCAGTGCTAGAGATCCGGACCGCGAGCAGTACTTC. This translates into CSARDPDREQYF.

V gene TRBV27 combines with J gene TRBJ2-7; 10 bases match TRBD2. CDR1 is MNHEY and CDR2 is SMNVEV in the germline V gene (reference sequence). The CDR3 spans 15 residues. Trimming cost V 2 bases and J 7 bases; bases outside gene matches: 8. The CDR3 region is CASSLVAGGTDEQYF. Here the CDR3 DNA reads TGTGCCAGCAGTTTAGTAGCGGGGGGTACGGATGAGCAGTACTTC.

The genes are TRBV5-4 and TRBJ1-1, with 7 bases identical to TRBD1. Per germline, CDR1 SGHNT and CDR2 YYREEE (reference sequence). The CDR3 is 15 residues long. Germline trimming cut 1 base from V and 5 bases from J; bases unmatched to any gene: 8. CDR3 DNA sequence: TGTGCCAGCAGCTTGAGTTTAGGGGGCGAAACTGAAGCTTTCTTT. It encodes CASSLSLGGETEAFF.

This chain connects TRBV7-2 to TRBJ2-1; TRBD1 or TRBD2 may be the D gene (5 bases each). The V gene lost 1 base and the J gene lost 3 bases, with 13 bases spanning the gap. CDR1 and CDR2 from the germline V gene are SGHTA and FQGNSA. The CDR3 is 16 amino acids. Here the CDR3 reads CASSLVGGDRYNEQFF. CDR3 sequence (DNA): TGTGCCAGCAGCTTAGTGGGTGGGGACCGCTACAATGAGCAGTTCTTC.

This clonotype has a handful of counts. This chain uses TRBV29-1 with TRBJ2-1; TRBD2 aligns across 9 bases. The CDR3 covers 15 residues. Germline V lookup: CDR1 SQVTM, CDR2 ANQGSEA. V lost 7 bases and J lost 2; bases outside the gene matches: 9. In DNA form, the CDR3 reads TGCAGCGCCCGAGGGAGCGGGGGGACCTACAATGAGCAGTTCTTC. Translation: CSARGSGGTYNEQFF.

There are a few counts of this clonotype. This rearrangement joins TRBV12-3 or TRBV12-4 to TRBJ2-1, with 8 bases that match TRBD2. The ends lost 7 bases at V and 8 bases at J; junction bases unmatched: 16. The CDR3 contains 16 residues. CDR3 amino acids: CASKTLGRGGDDEQFF. The CDR3 DNA sequence: TGTGCCAGCAAGACACTAGGCCGGGGGGGTGACGATGAGCAGTTCTTC.

The chain combines TRBV4-1 with TRBJ1-5, with D maybe TRBD1 (5 bases). Trimming pared 0 bases from V and 0 bases from J, leaving 12 bases between. CDR3 length: 17 residues. Germline values: CDR1 MGHRA, CDR2 YSYEKL. The CDR3, as DNA: TGCGCCAGCAGCCAAGAAGTGGGGGTGAATAGCAATCAGCCCCAGCATTTT. Translated: CASSQEVGVNSNQPQHF.

This chain links TRBV20-1 with TRBJ2-5; either TRBD1 or TRBD2 may supply D (6 bases each). V shed 4 bases and J shed 3 bases, with 15 bases lying between them. Germline V lookup: CDR1 DFQATT, CDR2 SNEGSKA (reference sequence). This CDR3 is 14 amino acids long. In nucleotides, the CDR3 is TGCAGTGCTACACCTACGGGGGCAAAAGAGACCCAGTACTTC. Translating gives CSATPTGAKETQYF.

This clonotype was observed at least ten times. The V and J genes are TRBV12-3 or TRBV12-4 and TRBJ1-1; no firm D call. Deletions cut 6 bases from V and 3 bases from J, with 14 bases between. This CDR3 comprises 14 residues. This CDR3 is CASSPRTAYTEAFF. The CDR3 DNA reads TGTGCCAGCAGCCCTAGGACCGCCTACACTGAAGCTTTCTTT.

The chain uses TRBV20-1 and TRBJ2-2, with D tentatively TRBD2 (5 bases). The CDR3 has 16 residues. Trimming shortened V by 0 bases and J by 0 bases, and 11 bases separated the two germline ends. Per the germline V gene, CDR1 is DFQATT and CDR2 is SNEGSKA (reference sequence). CDR3 amino acids: CSARDGLATNTGELFF. The CDR3 DNA reads TGCAGTGCTAGAGATGGGCTAGCCACGAACACCGGGGAGCTGTTTTTT.

This clonotype was found many times. The V gene is TRBV5-1, the J gene TRBJ1-5, with D perhaps matching TRBD1 (6 bases). Per germline, CDR1 SGHRS and CDR2 YFSETQ. The CDR3 is 14 amino acids. V gave up 0 bases and J gave up 4 bases, with 8 bases separating them. The CDR3 DNA follows: TGCGCCAGCAGCTTGGTACAGGGAAATCAGCCCCAGCATTTT. Translating gives CASSLVQGNQPQHF.

This clonotype appeared a few times. V gene TRBV13 combines with J gene TRBJ2-3; no definite D call. The ends were cut back, 2 bases at V and 2 bases at J, with 11 bases in the middle. The length of the CDR3 is 15 residues. CDR1 is PRHDT, CDR2 FYEKMQ, per germline (reference sequence). The CDR3 sequence is CASSLSSSATDTQYF. CDR3 in DNA: TGTGCCAGCAGCTTATCATCCAGTGCCACAGATACGCAGTATTTT.

This rearrangement joins TRBV21-1 to TRBJ2-2; the listed D gene, TRBD1, was not tested against the DNA. TRBV21-1 is a known pseudogene. The CDR3 is 15 residues long. CDR3 in DNA: TGTGCCAGCAGCAAAGCGGGACAGACCACCGGGGAGCTGTTTTTT. Translated: CASSKAGQTTGELFF.

The chain has TRBV6-2 or TRBV6-3 and TRBJ1-5; D unresolved. Germline CDR1 is MNHEY and CDR2 is SVGEGT. This CDR3 is 15 amino acids long. Trimming took off 3 bases at V and 2 bases at J, with 11 bases between the two ends. The CDR3 nucleotides read TGTGCCAGCAGTTATCTCCGACACCGCAATCAGCCCCAGCATTTT. Translated, it gives CASSYLRHRNQPQHF.

This clonotype was seen only a few times. The chain links TRBV6-5 to TRBJ2-4; weak D call: TRBD2 (6 bases). Germline CDR1 is MNHEY and CDR2 is SVGAGI. The CDR3 contains 13 residues. The germline V and J ends were trimmed by 4 bases and 9 bases, with 13 bases remaining between them. CDR3 DNA: TGTGCCAGCAGTTCAACGGGACTCTTCATTCAGTACTTC. Translation: CASSSTGLFIQYF.

V and J are TRBV20-1 and TRBJ2-1, with 10 positions matching TRBD1. Germline values: CDR1 DFQATT, CDR2 SNEGSKA (reference sequence). J was trimmed by 6 bases and V by 5 bases; bases with no gene match: 7. The CDR3 runs to 14 residues. The CDR3 DNA reads TGCAGTGCTGTTGGGGGACAGGGGTTCAATGAGCAGTTCTTC. Its translation is CSAVGGQGFNEQFF.

There are many counts of this clonotype. The rearrangement links TRBV28 to TRBJ1-1, with D unclear. V lost 5 bases, J lost 1 base, and 14 bases lay in between. Germline V CDR1 and CDR2: MDHEN, SYDVKM. The CDR3 covers 15 residues. The CDR3 DNA follows: TGTGCCAGCAGTCCCCGCGGAGGAGGGAACACTGAAGCTTTCTTT. This sequence encodes CASSPRGGGNTEAFF.

This clonotype was counted a few times. The V call is TRBV12-3 or TRBV12-4, the J call TRBJ2-3; D perhaps matches TRBD2 (7 bases). V lost 6 bases and J 4 bases, leaving 17 bases between the germline ends. The CDR3 has 15 amino acids. CDR3 in DNA: TGTGCCAGCAGCCCGGGGAGGGGGGTCCCAGATACGCAGTATTTT. This sequence encodes CASSPGRGVPDTQYF.